Included here is one T cell receptor (beta chain) sequence, with context. Its antigen is unidentified. These data are taken from a study of PD-1 blockade in classical Hodgkin lymphoma. General observations from the study: The repertoire differences lack a defined cause, possibly disease activity or prior therapy. There was a significant rise in CD4+ TCR diversity by C4D1, with no such rise for CD8+. Newly diagnosed patients had diversity similar to the baseline diversity of complete responders.

Trimming took off 0 bases at V and 6 bases at J, with 6 bases between the two ends. Germline values: CDR1 MNHEY, CDR2 SMNVEV (reference sequence). The CDR3 extends over 13 amino acids. This table comes from immunoSEQ multiplex PCR, and its TCRdb copy is limited to in-frame clones, with some not included. The table has some 14,000 clones, around 82% seen once. Every one of the patients relapsed after autologous stem cell transplantation (brentuximab vedotin exposure was variable). The patients, who had relapsed/refractory classical Hodgkin lymphoma, achieved best responses of complete response, partial response or progressive disease.

The clonotype comes from a human donor with classical Hodgkin lymphoma. Sequencing used peripheral blood mononuclear cells (PBMCs), obtained before the second cycle of nivolumab. The V and J genes are TRBV27 and TRBJ1-5, with unresolved D. DNA of the CDR3: TGTGCCAGCAGTTTATCGGTGCGTCAGCCCCAGCATTTT. Its translation: CASSLSVRQPQHF.